The 17 T cell receptor beta chains in this list originate from one sample, sequenced in a study of CD8+CD57+ T cells in acquired aplastic anemia. Profiles of TCR beta VDJ and CDR3 were generated from a genomic DNA template. MiXCR was run by TCRdb on the reads, yielding one entry per CDR3 protein. This table holds 260,000 or so distinct CDR3 sequences, about 44% found once. CD8+CD57+ cell expansion had been shown by flow cytometry in patients chosen for sequencing. Source material: sorted CD4+, CD8+, or CD8+CD57+ T cells (not recorded which) from PBMCs. The receptor set was obtained from a human donor with aplastic anemia.

Concerning this clonotype itself: A clone one base away is much larger, so this may be a read error. This chain connects TRBV5-6 to TRBJ2-1; a weak D match, TRBD1 (5 bases). Germline-derived CDR1 and CDR2 are SGHDT and YYEEEE. Trimming shortened V by 4 bases and J by 3 bases, and 26 bases separated the two germline ends. The CDR3 is made up of 19 amino acids. CDR3 sequence reads: CASSRGIFSKVGFYNEQFF. As DNA, the CDR3 is TGTGCCAGCAGCAGGGGCATCTTCTCTAAGGTGGGGTTCTACAATGAGCAGTTCTTC.

The chain couples TRBV2 to TRBJ2-3; 7 nucleotides agree with TRBD2. Germline CDR1 and CDR2: SNHLY and FYNNEI. The V segment lost 1 base and the J segment 1 base; nucleotides outside the gene matches: 2. The CDR3 extends over 15 amino acids. CDR3: CASSEERGGTDTQYF. The CDR3 DNA reads TGTGCCAGCAGTGAAGAACGGGGGGGCACAGATACGCAGTATTTT.

The chain couples TRBV19 to TRBJ2-5, with a tentative D call TRBD1 (5 bases). CDR3 length: 16 residues. In germline, CDR1 is LNHDA, CDR2 SQIVND (reference sequence). Trimming left V 0 bases short and J 2 bases short, with 13 bases between. The CDR3 protein is CASSIDSGHRQETQYF. The CDR3 DNA reads as TGTGCCAGTAGTATAGATTCAGGACACAGGCAAGAGACCCAGTACTTC.

With regard to this clonotype: Relative to the germline gene, one junction end is altered; a read error may explain this. This chain joins TRBV10-3 and TRBJ2-1, with 7 positions matching TRBD2. The CDR3 extends over 17 amino acids. Germline assignment: CDR1 ENHRY and CDR2 SYGVKD. The CDR3 DNA reads as TGTGCCAGCAGTCGCTTCCCTGCGGGAGTCTCCTACAATGAGCAGTTCTTC. This translates into CASSRFPAGVSYNEQFF.

V is TRBV9 and J is TRBJ2-7, with 8 bases identical to TRBD1. The CDR3 extends over 15 amino acids. Germline V CDR1 and CDR2: SGDLS, YYNGEE. The ends lost 4 bases at V and 0 bases at J; junction bases unmatched: 6. This CDR3 reads CASSFWDRSSYEQYF. Written as DNA, the CDR3 is TGTGCCAGCAGCTTCTGGGACAGGAGCTCCTACGAGCAGTACTTC.

On this clonotype itself: One end of the junction does not line up with germline, which may come from a read error. The rearrangement uses TRBV20-1 and TRBJ2-3, with 10 bases fitting TRBD2. The V gene's germline CDR1 is DFQATT and CDR2 SNEGSKA (reference sequence). The CDR3 is 16 residues long. CDR3 DNA: TGCAGTGCTCGCCCCCAGCGGGAGGGCCTAAAAGATAGGCAGTATTTT. This sequence encodes CSARPQREGLKDRQYF.

As to this clonotype: A much more abundant neighbour one base away suggests this may be a read error. The chain joins TRBV12-3 or TRBV12-4 to TRBJ2-1; no clear D gene. V was pared by 7 bases and J by 6 bases, with 10 bases between. The CDR3 runs 12 residues. In DNA form, the CDR3 reads TGTGCCAGCACCGTTCCGCTCAATGAGCAGTTCTTC. Translating it yields CASTVPLNEQFF.

At least ten counts were recorded for this clonotype. This chain links TRBV12-3 or TRBV12-4 with TRBJ2-1; no clear D gene. The CDR3 is 15 amino acids. V lost 6 bases to trimming and J lost 0 bases, with 12 bases between them. CDR3 DNA sequence: TGTGCCAGCAGCCACAGTGGGAACTCCTACAATGAGCAGTTCTTC. The encoded protein is CASSHSGNSYNEQFF.

Details on this clonotype: The conserved phenylalanine or tryptophan is not found at the CDR3 terminus, so this likely reflects a read error. V is TRBV25-1 and J is TRBJ1-1; 9 bases match TRBD1. Germline loops: CDR1 MGHDK, CDR2 SYGVNS. V lost 4 bases, J lost 5 bases, and 5 bases stayed unmatched. The CDR3 is made up of 14 amino acids. Here the CDR3 DNA reads TGTGCCAGCAGTGGGGGACAGGGAAGAACTGAAGCTTTCTCT. This codes for CASSGGQGRTEAFS.

The V gene is TRBV15, the J gene TRBJ2-1, with 9 bases identical to TRBD1. The CDR3 spans 17 residues. The germline V gene has CDR1 LNHNV and CDR2 YYDKDF (reference sequence). Trimming at V came to 5 bases and at J to 8 bases, leaving 16 bases not matched to a gene. The CDR3 DNA reads as TGTGCCACCAGCGGCCAGAGGTCCGGGACAGGGCGCGATGAGCAGTTCTTC. Amino acid sequence: CATSGQRSGTGRDEQFF.

Of note for this clonotype: A read error is possible here, since a much larger clone lies one base away. The chain uses TRBV4-1 and TRBJ1-1, with 8 bases that match TRBD1. From germline, CDR1 is MGHRA and CDR2 YSYEKL. This CDR3 spans 14 amino acids. The CDR3 nucleotides are TGCGCCAGCAGCCAGTTAGACAGGGGCACTAAAGCTTTCTTT. Protein sequence: CASSQLDRGTKAFF.

In its sample, this clonotype was seen many times. The chain uses TRBV6-1 and TRBJ1-1; D is uncertain. Germline values: CDR1 MNHNS, CDR2 SASEGT. The V end lost 7 bases, the J end lost 3 bases, and 12 bases lay between the germline ends. This CDR3 is 13 amino acids long. CDR3 coding DNA: TGTGCCAGCAACCACCCTTCGGACACTGAAGCTTTCTTT. It yields the protein CASNHPSDTEAFF.

This clonotype was picked up many times. The chain uses TRBV13 and TRBJ2-2, with D possibly being TRBD1 (6 bases). The CDR3 contains 16 residues. The V end lost 1 base, the J end lost 6 bases, and 15 bases lay between the germline ends. Germline CDR1 reads PRHDT; CDR2 reads FYEKMQ (reference sequence). The DNA for the CDR3 is TGTGCCAGCAGCTTAGATCTGGGGGCTAACTCCGGGGAGCTGTTTTTT. Translation gives CASSLDLGANSGELFF.

The sample holds many counts of this clonotype. J is TRBJ1-1 and V is TRBV4-2; 7 bases fit TRBD1. This CDR3 has 16 residues. The junction had 6 bases not matched to a gene; V was cut back by 0 bases and J by 2 bases. Germline lookup yields CDR1 LGHNA and CDR2 YNFKEQ. The CDR3 sequence: CASSQEEGASNTEAFF. In DNA, the CDR3 is TGTGCCAGCAGCCAAGAAGAGGGGGCGTCAAACACTGAAGCTTTCTTT.

This clonotype was recorded at least ten times. The chain couples TRBV20-1 to TRBJ1-6, with no clear D. The CDR3 sequence is 17 residues long. Trimming left V 5 bases short and J 0 bases short, with 17 bases between. CDR1 and CDR2 from the germline V gene are DFQATT and SNEGSKA (reference sequence). The CDR3 bases are TGCAGTGCTTATACAGAGTCAGATAGCTCCTATAATTCACCCCTCCACTTT. Encoded protein: CSAYTESDSSYNSPLHF.

With respect to this clonotype: This clone may be a read error of a much larger clone one base away. The CDR3 nucleotides read TGTGCCATCACCACAACAGGGGCCGGAAACACCATATATTTT. This sequence encodes CAITTTGAGNTIYF. This chain connects TRBV10-3 to TRBJ1-3; 7 nucleotides agree with TRBD1. V shed 7 bases, J shed 4 bases, and the junction held 7 bases outside the gene matches. This CDR3 has 14 residues. Per germline, CDR1 ENHRY and CDR2 SYGVKD.

The chain recombines TRBV7-9 with TRBJ1-2; no clear D. V was clipped by 2 bases and J by 1 base, with 8 bases between them. This CDR3 contains 14 residues. Germline V gene sequence: CDR1 SEHNR, CDR2 FQNEAQ (reference sequence). This CDR3 reads CASSLLKNNYGYTF. CDR3 DNA sequence: TGTGCCAGCAGCTTATTGAAGAATAACTATGGCTACACCTTC.